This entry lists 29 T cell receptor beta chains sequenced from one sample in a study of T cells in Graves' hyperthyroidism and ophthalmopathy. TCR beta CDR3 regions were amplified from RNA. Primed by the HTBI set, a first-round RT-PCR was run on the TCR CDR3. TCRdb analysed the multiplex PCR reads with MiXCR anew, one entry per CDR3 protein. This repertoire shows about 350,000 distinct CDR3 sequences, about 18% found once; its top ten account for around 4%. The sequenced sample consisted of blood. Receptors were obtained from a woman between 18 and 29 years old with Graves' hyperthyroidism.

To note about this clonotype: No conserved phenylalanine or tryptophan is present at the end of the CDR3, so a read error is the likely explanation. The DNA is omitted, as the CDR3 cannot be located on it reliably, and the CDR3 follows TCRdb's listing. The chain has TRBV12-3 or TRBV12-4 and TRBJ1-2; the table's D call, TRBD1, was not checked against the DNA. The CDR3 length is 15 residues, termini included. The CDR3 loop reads CASILGQGSGNGFTY.

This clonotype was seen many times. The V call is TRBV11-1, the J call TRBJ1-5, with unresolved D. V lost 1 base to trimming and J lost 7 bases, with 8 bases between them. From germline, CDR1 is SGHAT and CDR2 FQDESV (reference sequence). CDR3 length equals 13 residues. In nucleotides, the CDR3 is TGTGCCAGCAGCTTAGATGTTCGACAGCCCCAGCATTTT. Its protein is CASSLDVRQPQHF.

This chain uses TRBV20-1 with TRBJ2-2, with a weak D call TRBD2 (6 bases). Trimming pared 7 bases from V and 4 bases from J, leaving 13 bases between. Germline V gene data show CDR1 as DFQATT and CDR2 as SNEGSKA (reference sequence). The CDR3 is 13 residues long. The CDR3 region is CSVAGRGTGELFF. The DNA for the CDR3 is TGCAGTGTCGCAGGGCGGGGCACCGGGGAGCTGTTTTTT.

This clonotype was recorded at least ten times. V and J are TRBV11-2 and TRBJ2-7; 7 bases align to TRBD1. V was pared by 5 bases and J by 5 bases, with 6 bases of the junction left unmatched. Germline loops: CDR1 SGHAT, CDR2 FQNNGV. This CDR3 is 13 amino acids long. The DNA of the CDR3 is TGTGCCAGCAGCGAACAGGGGTCTCACGAGCAGTACTTC. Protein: CASSEQGSHEQYF. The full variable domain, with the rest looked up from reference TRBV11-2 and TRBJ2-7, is EAGVAQSPRYKIIEKRQSVAFWCNPISGHATLYWYQQILGQGPKLLIQFQNNGVVDDSQLPKDRFSAERLKGVDSTLKIQPAKLEDSAVYLCASSEQGSHEQYFGPGTRLTVT.

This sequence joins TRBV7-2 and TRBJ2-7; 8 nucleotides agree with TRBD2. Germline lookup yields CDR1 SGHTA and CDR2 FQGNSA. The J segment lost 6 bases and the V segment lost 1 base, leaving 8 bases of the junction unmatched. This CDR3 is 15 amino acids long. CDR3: CASSLVGGRRREQYF. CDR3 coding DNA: TGTGCCAGCAGCTTAGTGGGCGGGAGGAGGCGCGAGCAGTACTTC.

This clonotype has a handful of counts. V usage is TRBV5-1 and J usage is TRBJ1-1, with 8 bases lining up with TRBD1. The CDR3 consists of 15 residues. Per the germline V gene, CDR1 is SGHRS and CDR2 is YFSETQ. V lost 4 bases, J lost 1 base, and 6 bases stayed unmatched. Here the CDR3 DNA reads TGCGCCAGCAGCCCCCGGACAGGGCAGAACACTGAAGCTTTCTTT. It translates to CASSPRTGQNTEAFF.

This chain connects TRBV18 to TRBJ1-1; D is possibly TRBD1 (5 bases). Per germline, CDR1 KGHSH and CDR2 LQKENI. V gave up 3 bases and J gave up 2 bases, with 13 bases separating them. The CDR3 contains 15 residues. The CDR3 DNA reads TGTGCCAGCTCACCGGGGGAAAGGGAAAACACTGAAGCTTTCTTT. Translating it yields CASSPGERENTEAFF.

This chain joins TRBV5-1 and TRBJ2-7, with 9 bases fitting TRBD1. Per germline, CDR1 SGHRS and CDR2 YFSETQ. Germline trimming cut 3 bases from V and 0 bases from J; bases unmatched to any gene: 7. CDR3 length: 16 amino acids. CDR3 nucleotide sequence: TGCGCCAGCAGCTGGAAAACGGGACAGGGCTCCTACGAGCAGTACTTC. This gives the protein CASSWKTGQGSYEQYF.

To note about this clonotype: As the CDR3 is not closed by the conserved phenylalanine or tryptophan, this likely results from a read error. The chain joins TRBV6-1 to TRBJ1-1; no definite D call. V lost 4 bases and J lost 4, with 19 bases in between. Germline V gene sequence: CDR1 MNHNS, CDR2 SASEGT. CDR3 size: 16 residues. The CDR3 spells CASSAITGPGVTEAFV. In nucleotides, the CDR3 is TGTGCCAGCAGTGCGATAACCGGGCCCGGTGTCACTGAAGCTTTCGTT.

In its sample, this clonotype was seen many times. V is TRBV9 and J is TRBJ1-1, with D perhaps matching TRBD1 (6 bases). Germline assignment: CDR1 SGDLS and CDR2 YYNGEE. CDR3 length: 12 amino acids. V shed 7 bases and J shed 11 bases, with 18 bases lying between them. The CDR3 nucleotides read TGTGCCAGCCATTCACAGGGAAGTTGGGCTTTCTTT. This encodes CASHSQGSWAFF.

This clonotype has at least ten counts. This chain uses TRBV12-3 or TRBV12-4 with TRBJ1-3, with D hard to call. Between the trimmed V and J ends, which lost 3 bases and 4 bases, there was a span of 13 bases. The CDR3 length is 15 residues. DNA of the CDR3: TGTGCCAGCAGTTTTGAAGGGATAGGAGGAAACACCATATATTTT. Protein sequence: CASSFEGIGGNTIYF.

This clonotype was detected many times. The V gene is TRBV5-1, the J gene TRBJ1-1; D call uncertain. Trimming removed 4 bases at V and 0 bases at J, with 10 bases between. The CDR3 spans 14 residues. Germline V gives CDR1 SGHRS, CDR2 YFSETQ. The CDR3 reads CASSLTALNTEAFF. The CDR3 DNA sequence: TGCGCCAGCAGCCTCACAGCTTTGAACACTGAAGCTTTCTTT.

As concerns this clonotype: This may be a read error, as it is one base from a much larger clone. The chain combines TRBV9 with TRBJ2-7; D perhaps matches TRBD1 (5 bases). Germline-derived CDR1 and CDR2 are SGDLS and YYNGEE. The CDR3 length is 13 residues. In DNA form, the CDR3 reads TGTGCCAGCAGCGTAGGACAGACCTACGAGCAGCACTTC. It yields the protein CASSVGQTYEQHF.

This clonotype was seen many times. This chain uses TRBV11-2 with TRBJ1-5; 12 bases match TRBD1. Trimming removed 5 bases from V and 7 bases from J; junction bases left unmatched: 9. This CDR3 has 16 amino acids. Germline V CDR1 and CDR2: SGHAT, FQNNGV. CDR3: CASSDVGTGGWQPQHF. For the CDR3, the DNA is TGTGCCAGCAGCGATGTAGGGACAGGGGGCTGGCAGCCCCAGCATTTT.

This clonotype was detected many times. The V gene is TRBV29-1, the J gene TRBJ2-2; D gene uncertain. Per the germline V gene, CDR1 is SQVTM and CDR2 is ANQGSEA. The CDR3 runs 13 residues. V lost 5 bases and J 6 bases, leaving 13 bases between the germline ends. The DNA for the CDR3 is TGCAGCGTTCGCGGTTTATTGGCCGGGGAGCTGTTTTTT. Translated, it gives CSVRGLLAGELFF.

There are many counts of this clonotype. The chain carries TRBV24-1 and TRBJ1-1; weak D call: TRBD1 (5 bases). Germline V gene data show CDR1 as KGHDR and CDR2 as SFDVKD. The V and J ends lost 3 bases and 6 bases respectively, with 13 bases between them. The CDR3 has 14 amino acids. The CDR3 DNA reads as TGTGCCACCAGTGATGCCGGCGGGGGGGCTGAAGCTTTCTTT. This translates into CATSDAGGGAEAFF.

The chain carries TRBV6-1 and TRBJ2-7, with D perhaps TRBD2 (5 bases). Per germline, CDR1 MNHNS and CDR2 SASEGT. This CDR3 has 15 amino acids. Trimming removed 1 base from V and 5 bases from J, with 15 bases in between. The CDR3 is CASSEGLAMGNEQYF. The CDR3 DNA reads TGTGCCAGCAGTGAAGGGCTAGCCATGGGAAACGAGCAGTACTTC.

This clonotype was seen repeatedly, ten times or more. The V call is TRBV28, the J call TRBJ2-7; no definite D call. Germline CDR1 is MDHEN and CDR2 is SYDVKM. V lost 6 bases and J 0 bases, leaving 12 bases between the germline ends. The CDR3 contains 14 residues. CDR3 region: CASRTPDRSYEQYF. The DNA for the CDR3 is TGTGCCAGCAGAACTCCGGACCGCTCCTACGAGCAGTACTTC.

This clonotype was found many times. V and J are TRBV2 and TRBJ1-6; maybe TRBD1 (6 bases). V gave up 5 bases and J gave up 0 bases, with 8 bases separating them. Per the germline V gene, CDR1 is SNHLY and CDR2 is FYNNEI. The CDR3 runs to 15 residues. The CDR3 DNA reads TGTGCCAGCAGTCCAGGGGTCTCCTATAATTCACCCCTCCACTTT. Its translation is CASSPGVSYNSPLHF.

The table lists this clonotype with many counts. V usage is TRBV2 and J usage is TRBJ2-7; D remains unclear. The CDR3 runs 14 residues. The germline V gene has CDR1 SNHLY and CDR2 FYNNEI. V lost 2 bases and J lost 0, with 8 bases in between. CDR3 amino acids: CASSESRSSYEQYF. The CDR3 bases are TGTGCCAGCAGTGAATCCCGGAGCTCCTACGAGCAGTACTTC.

In DNA form, the CDR3 reads TGCGCCAGCACGGTCGGCGGGGGGGCCCCCCAAGAGACCCAGTACTTC. It codes for CASTVGGGAPQETQYF. The chain couples TRBV5-1 to TRBJ2-5; TRBD2 agrees at 9 bases. This CDR3 region has 16 residues. V was clipped by 6 bases and J by 1 base; unmatched bases: 10. Looked up from germline, CDR1 is SGHRS and CDR2 is YFSETQ.

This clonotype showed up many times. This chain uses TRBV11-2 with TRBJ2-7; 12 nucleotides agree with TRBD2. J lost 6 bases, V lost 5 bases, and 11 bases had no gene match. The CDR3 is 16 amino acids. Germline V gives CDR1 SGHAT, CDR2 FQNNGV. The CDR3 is CASSRPPGLAGSEQYF. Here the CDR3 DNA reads TGTGCCAGCAGCCGTCCTCCGGGACTAGCGGGTTCCGAGCAGTACTTC.

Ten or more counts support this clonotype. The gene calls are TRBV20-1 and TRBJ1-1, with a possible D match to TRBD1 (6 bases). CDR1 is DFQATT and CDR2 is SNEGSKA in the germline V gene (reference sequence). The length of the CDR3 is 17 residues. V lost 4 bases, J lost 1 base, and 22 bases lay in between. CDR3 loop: CSAKDKWKGGRNTEAFF. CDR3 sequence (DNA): TGCAGTGCTAAAGACAAATGGAAGGGGGGGAGGAACACTGAAGCTTTCTTT.

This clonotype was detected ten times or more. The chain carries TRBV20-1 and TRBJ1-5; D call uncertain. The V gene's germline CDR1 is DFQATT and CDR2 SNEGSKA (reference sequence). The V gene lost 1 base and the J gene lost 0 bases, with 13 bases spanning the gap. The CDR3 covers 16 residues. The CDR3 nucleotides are TGCAGTGCTAGAGTACACAGCCAGTATAGCAATCAGCCCCAGCATTTT. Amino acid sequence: CSARVHSQYSNQPQHF.

CDR3 nucleotides: TGTGCCAGCAGTTACGATGACAGGGTTAAATCGGGAAACACCATATATTTT. This gives the protein CASSYDDRVKSGNTIYF. The gene calls are TRBV6-5 and TRBJ1-3, with 7 bases aligning to TRBD1. This CDR3 contains 17 residues. After removal of 2 bases from V and 4 bases from J, the junction contained 11 bases not matched to a gene. The germline V gene has CDR1 MNHEY and CDR2 SVGAGI.

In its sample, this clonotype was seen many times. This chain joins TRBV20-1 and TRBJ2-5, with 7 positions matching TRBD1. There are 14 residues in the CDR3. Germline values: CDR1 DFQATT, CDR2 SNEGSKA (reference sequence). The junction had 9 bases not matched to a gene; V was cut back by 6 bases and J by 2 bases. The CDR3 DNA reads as TGCAGTGCCAACCAGGGACAGCTTCAAGAGACCCAGTACTTC. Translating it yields CSANQGQLQETQYF.

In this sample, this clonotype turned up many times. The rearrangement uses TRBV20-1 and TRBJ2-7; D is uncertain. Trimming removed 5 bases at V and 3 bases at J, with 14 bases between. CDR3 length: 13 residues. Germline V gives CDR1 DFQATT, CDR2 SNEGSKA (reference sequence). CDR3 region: CSAGVTANYEQYF. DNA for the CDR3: TGCAGTGCTGGGGTTACGGCGAACTACGAGCAGTACTTC.

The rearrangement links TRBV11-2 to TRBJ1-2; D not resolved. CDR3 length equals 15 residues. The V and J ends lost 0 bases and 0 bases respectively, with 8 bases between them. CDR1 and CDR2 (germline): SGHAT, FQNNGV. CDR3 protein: CASSLEGSANYGYTF. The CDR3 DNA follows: TGTGCCAGCAGCTTAGAAGGCTCCGCTAACTATGGCTACACCTTC.

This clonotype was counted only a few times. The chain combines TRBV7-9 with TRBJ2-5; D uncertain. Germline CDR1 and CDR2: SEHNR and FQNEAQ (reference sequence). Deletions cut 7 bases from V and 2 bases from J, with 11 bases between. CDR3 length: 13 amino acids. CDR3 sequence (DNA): TGTGCCAGCACCCTTGTGGGTCAAGAGACCCAGTACTTC. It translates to CASTLVGQETQYF. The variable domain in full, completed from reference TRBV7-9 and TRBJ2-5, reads DTGVSQNPRHKITKRGQNVTFRCDPISEHNRLYWYRQTLGQGPEFLTYFQNEAQLEKSRLLSDRFSAERPKGSFSTLEIQRTEQGDSAMYLCASTLVGQETQYFGPGTRLLVL.